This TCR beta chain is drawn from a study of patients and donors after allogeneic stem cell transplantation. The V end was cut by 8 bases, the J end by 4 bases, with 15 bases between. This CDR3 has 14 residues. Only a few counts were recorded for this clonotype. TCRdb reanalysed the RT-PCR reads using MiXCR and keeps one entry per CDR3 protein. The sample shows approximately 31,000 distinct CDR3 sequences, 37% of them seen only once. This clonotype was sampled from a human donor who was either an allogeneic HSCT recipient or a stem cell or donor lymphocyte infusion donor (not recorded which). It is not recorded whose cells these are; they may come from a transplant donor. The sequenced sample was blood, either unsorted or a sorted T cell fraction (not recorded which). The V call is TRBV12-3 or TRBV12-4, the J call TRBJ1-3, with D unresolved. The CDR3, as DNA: TGTGCCAGCGCATTCCATCAGTCGGGAAACACCATATATTTT. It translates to CASAFHQSGNTIYF.